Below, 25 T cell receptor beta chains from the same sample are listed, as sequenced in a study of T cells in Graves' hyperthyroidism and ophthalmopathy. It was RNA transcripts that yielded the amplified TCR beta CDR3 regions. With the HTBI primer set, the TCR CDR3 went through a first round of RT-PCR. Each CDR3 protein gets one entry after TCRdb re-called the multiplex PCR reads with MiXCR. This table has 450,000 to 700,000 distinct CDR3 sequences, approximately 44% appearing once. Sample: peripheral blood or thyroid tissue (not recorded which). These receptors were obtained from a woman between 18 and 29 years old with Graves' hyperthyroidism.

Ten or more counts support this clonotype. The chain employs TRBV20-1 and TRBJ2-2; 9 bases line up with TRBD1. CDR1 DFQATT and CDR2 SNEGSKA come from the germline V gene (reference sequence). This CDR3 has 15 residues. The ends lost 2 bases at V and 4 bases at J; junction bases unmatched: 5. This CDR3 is CSARPGQGITGELFF. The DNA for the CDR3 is TGCAGTGCTAGACCGGGACAGGGAATCACCGGGGAGCTGTTTTTT.

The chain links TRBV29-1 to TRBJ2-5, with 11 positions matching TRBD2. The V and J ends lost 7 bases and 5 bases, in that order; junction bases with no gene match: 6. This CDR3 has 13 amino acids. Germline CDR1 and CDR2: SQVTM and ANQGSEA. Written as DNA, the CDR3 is TGCAGCGCGACTAGCGGGGATGGGGAGACCCAGTACTTC. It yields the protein CSATSGDGETQYF.

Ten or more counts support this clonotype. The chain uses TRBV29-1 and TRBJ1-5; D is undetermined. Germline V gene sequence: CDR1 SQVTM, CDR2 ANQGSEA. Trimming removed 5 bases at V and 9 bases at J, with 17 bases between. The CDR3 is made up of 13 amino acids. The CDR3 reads CSVRTTTNGPQHF. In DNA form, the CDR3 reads TGCAGCGTTAGGACCACTACCAACGGGCCCCAGCATTTT.

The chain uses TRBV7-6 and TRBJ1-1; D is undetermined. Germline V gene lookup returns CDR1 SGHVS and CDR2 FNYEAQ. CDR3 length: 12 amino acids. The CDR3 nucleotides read TGTGCTAGAGTAAAACAGCGCACTGAAGCTTTCTTT. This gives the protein CARVKQRTEAFF.

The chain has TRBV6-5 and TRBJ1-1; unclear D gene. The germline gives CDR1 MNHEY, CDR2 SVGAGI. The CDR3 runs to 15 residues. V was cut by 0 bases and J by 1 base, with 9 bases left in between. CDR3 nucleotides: TGTGCCAGCAGTTACTCGAACCCACAGAACACTGAAGCTTTCTTT. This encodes CASSYSNPQNTEAFF.

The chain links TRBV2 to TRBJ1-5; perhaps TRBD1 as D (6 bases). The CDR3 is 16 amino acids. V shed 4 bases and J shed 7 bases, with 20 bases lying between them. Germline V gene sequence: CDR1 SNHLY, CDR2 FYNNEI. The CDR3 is CASSVLAGGYEQPQHF. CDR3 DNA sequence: TGTGCCAGCAGTGTGTTAGCGGGGGGCTACGAGCAGCCCCAGCATTTT.

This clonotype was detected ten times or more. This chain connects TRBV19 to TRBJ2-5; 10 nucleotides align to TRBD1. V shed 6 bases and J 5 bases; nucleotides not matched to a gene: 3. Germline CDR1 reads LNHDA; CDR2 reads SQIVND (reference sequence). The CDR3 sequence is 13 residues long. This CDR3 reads CASRTGGAETQYF. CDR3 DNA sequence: TGTGCCAGTAGGACAGGGGGCGCGGAGACCCAGTACTTC.

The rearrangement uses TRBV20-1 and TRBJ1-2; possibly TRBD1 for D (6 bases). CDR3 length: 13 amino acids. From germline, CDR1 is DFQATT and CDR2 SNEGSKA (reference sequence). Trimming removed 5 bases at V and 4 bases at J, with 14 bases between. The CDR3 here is CSAPGAETYGYTF. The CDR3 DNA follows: TGCAGTGCTCCGGGGGCAGAGACCTATGGCTACACCTTC.

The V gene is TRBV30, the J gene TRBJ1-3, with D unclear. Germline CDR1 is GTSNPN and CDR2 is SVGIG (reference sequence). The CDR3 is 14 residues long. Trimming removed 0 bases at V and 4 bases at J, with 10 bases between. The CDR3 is CAWSVNQQGNTIYF. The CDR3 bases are TGTGCCTGGAGTGTAAACCAGCAAGGAAACACCATATATTTT.

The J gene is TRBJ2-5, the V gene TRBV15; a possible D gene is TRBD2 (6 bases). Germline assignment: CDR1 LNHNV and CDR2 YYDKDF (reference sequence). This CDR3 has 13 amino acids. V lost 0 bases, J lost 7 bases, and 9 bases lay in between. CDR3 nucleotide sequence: TGTGCCACCAGCAGAGATGACGGGAGGACCCAGTACTTC. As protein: CATSRDDGRTQYF.

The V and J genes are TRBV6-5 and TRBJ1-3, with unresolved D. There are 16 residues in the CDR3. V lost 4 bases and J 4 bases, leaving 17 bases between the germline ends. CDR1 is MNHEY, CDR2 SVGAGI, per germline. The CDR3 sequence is CASSSYPWMFGNTIYF. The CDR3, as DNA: TGTGCCAGCAGTTCCTACCCCTGGATGTTCGGAAACACCATATATTTT.

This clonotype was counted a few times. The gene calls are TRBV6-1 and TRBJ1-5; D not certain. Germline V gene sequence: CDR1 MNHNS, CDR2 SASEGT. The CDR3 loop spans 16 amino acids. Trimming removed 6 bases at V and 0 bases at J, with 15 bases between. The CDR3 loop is CASRPREGNSNQPQHF. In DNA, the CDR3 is TGTGCCAGCAGACCTCGGGAGGGCAATAGCAATCAGCCCCAGCATTTT.

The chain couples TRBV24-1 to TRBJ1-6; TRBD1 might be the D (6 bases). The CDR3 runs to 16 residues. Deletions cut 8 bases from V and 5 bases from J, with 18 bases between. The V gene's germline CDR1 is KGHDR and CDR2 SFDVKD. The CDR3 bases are TGTGCCACCACAGCAAATGGACAGAGACATAATTCACCCCTCCACTTT. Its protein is CATTANGQRHNSPLHF.

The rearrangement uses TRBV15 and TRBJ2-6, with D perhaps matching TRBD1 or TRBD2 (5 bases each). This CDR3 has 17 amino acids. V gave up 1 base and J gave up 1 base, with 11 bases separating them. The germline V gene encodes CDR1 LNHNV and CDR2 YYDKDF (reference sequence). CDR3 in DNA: TGTGCCACCAGCAGAGGAGGGCAGGGTTCTGGGGCCAACGTCCTGACTTTC. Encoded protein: CATSRGGQGSGANVLTF.

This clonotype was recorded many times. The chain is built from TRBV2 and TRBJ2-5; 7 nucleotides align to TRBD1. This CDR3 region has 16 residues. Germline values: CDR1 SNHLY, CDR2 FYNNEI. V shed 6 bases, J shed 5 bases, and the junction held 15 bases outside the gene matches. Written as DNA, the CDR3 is TGTGCCAGCAGGAAAGGGGGCAGTTCAAGAGGGGAGACCCAGTACTTC. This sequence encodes CASRKGGSSRGETQYF.

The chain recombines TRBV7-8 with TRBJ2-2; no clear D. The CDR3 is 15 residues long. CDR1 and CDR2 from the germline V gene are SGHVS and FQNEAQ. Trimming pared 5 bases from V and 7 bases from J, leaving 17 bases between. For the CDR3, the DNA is TGTGCCAGCAGCCCTACCGCTAGGGTAGACGGGGAGCTGTTTTTT. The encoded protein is CASSPTARVDGELFF. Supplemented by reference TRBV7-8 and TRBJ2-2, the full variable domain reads GAGVSQSPRYKVAKRGQDVALRCDPISGHVSLFWYQQALGQGPEFLTYFQNEAQLDKSGLPSDRFFAERPEGSVSTLKIQRTQQEDSAVYLCASSPTARVDGELFFGEGSRLTVL.

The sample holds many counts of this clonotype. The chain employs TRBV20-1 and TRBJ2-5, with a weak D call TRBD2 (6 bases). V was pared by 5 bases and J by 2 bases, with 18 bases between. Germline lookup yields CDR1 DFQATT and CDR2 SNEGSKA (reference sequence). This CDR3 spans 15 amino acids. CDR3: CSALSQGGPQETQYF. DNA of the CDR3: TGCAGTGCTTTAAGCCAAGGAGGGCCTCAAGAGACCCAGTACTTC.

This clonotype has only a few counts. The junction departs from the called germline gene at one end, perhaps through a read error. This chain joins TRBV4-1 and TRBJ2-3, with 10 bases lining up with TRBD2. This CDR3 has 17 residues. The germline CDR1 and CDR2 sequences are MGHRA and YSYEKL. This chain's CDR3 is CASSQVGSGRAGDTQYF. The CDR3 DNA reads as TGTGCCAGCAGCCAAGTGGGAAGCGGGAGGGCCGGAGATACGCAGTATTTT.

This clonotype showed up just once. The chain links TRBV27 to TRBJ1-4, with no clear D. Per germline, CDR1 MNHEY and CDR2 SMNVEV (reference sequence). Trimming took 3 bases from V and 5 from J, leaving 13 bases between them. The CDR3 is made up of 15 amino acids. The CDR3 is CASSLTSGPNEKLFF. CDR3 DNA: TGTGCCAGCAGTTTGACTAGCGGCCCCAATGAAAAACTGTTTTTT.

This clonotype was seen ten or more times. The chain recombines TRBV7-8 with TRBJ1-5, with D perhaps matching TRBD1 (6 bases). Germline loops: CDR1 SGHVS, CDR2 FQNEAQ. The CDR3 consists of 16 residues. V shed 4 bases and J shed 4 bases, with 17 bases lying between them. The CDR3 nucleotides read TGTGCCAGCAGCTATCTCCGGGACAATCGGAATCAGCCCCAGCATTTT. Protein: CASSYLRDNRNQPQHF.

This CDR3 reads CSASYTGQGFETQYF. DNA for the CDR3: TGCAGTGCCAGCTATACGGGACAGGGGTTTGAGACCCAGTACTTC. This sequence joins TRBV20-1 and TRBJ2-5; 10 bases match TRBD1. From germline, CDR1 is DFQATT and CDR2 SNEGSKA (reference sequence). The CDR3 is 15 residues long. V lost 6 bases to trimming and J lost 5 bases; unmatched junction nucleotides: 12.

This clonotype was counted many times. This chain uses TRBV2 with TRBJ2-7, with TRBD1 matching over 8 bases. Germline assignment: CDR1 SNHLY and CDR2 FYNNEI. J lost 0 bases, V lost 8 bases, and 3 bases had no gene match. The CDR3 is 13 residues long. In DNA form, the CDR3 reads TGTGCCAGCCTGGACAGGGCCTCCTACGAGCAGTACTTC. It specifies CASLDRASYEQYF.

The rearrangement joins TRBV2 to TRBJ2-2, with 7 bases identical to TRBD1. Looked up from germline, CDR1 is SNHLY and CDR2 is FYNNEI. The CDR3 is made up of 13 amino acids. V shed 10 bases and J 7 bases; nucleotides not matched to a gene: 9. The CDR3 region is CATETGTGGELFF. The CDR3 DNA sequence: TGTGCCACCGAGACAGGGACGGGCGGGGAGCTGTTTTTT.

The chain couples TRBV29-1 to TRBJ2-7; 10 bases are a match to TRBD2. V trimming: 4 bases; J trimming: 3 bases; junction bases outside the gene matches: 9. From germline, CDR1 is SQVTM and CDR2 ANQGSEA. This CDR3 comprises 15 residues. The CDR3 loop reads CSVGASASGSYEQYF. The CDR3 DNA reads TGCAGCGTTGGGGCCAGTGCTAGCGGGAGCTACGAGCAGTACTTC.

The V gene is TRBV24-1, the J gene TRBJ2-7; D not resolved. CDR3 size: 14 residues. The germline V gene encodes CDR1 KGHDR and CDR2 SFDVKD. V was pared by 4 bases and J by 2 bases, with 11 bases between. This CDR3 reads CATSEAGSTYEQYF. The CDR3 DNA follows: TGTGCCACCAGTGAGGCCGGGTCCACCTACGAGCAGTACTTC.